Presented here are 20 T cell receptor beta chains from one specimen sequenced in a study of post-analysis software for immune sequencing data. Overall study results and limits: TRBV5-6, TRBV5-1 and TRBV20-1 belonged to a set of roughly 5 TRBV segments that were more frequent in patients than controls.

Their antigen targets remain unknown. Built from TCR beta cDNA, the libraries had unique molecular identifiers in them. TCRdb re-analysed the PCR reads in MiXCR, keeping a single row per CDR3 protein. The sample has hundreds of thousands of distinct CDR3 sequences, approximately 60% seen once. What was sequenced was blood. The receptors come from a girl aged 2 to 10 with multiple sclerosis.

V usage is TRBV12-3 or TRBV12-4 and J usage is TRBJ2-5, with unresolved D. Between the trimmed V and J ends, which lost 8 bases and 0 bases, there was a span of 10 bases. The CDR3 contains 13 residues. This CDR3 is CASVLSYQETQYF. In DNA form, the CDR3 reads TGTGCCAGCGTACTTTCTTACCAAGAGACCCAGTACTTC.

The chain recombines TRBV29-1 with TRBJ2-3, with D perhaps TRBD2 (5 bases). V gave up 8 bases and J gave up 6 bases, with 12 bases separating them. The CDR3 sequence is 11 residues long. Germline CDR1 is SQVTM and CDR2 is ANQGSEA. CDR3 residues: CSPREGDTQYF. The CDR3 DNA follows: TGCAGCCCCCGCGAGGGTGATACGCAGTATTTT.

CDR3 coding DNA: TGCAGTGCTAGTGGGGGGATCCACGAGCAGTACTTC. Translation: CSASGGIHEQYF. The genes are TRBV20-1 and TRBJ2-7; D perhaps matches TRBD2 (6 bases). The length of the CDR3 is 12 residues. CDR1 is DFQATT, CDR2 SNEGSKA, per germline (reference sequence). Between the trimmed V and J ends, which lost 3 bases and 5 bases, there was a span of 11 bases.

The chain uses TRBV7-2 and TRBJ2-3; D is possibly TRBD1 (5 bases). The germline CDR1 and CDR2 sequences are SGHTA and FQGNSA. The CDR3 is 14 residues long. V was shortened by 1 base and J by 6 bases, with 11 bases between the two germline ends. The CDR3 spells CASSLGTPGDTQYF. For the CDR3, the DNA is TGTGCCAGCAGCTTAGGGACGCCAGGGGATACGCAGTATTTT.

The rearrangement links TRBV20-1 to TRBJ1-2; D is perhaps TRBD1 (6 bases). The CDR3 is 14 amino acids. The germline CDR1 and CDR2 sequences are DFQATT and SNEGSKA (reference sequence). V dropped 5 bases and J dropped 0 bases, with 13 bases sitting between them. In DNA, the CDR3 is TGCAGTGCTGTTATTCGGACAGCTAACTATGGCTACACCTTC. Its protein product is CSAVIRTANYGYTF.

As to this clonotype: At one boundary the junction diverges from the germline segment, which might be a read error. This sequence joins TRBV12-3 or TRBV12-4 and TRBJ2-3, with a tentative D call TRBD2 (5 bases). The length of the CDR3 is 16 residues. The CDR3 is CASSPRGRVNADTEYF. The CDR3 DNA sequence: TGTGCCAGCAGCCCCCGAGGGCGGGTGAACGCAGATACGGAGTATTTT.

This clonotype was seen only once. The rearrangement links TRBV19 to TRBJ2-1, with D possibly matching TRBD2 (7 bases). Trimming removed 6 bases from V and 8 bases from J, with 17 bases in between. The CDR3 loop spans 14 amino acids. Germline-derived CDR1 and CDR2 are LNHDA and SQIVND (reference sequence). DNA of the CDR3: TGTGCCAGTAGGACCGGGGGGCCGGGCCATGAGCAGTTCTTC. It specifies CASRTGGPGHEQFF.

The J gene is TRBJ1-2, the V gene TRBV28; D gene ambiguous. Germline V gene sequence: CDR1 MDHEN, CDR2 SYDVKM. CDR3 length equals 12 residues. The V end was cut by 5 bases, the J end by 5 bases, with 9 bases between. As DNA, the CDR3 is TGTGCCAGCAGTACCACAGATTATGGCTACACCTTC. It specifies CASSTTDYGYTF.

The chain uses TRBV9 and TRBJ2-5, with a weak D call TRBD1 (5 bases). The J call may be incorrect, as the DNA end agrees better with TRBJ2-7. Germline CDR1 and CDR2: SGDLS and YYNGEE. The length of the CDR3 is 15 residues. CDR3 DNA sequence: TGTGCCAGCAGCGTAGGGCAGGGTCCACACTACGAGCAGTACTTC. It codes for CASSVGQGPHYEQYF.

In its sample, this clonotype was seen once. This chain connects TRBV9 to TRBJ2-2, with D unresolved. The CDR3 runs 14 residues. V was clipped by 0 bases and J by 7 bases, with 10 bases between them. Looked up from germline, CDR1 is SGDLS and CDR2 is YYNGEE. The DNA of the CDR3 is TGTGCCAGCAGCGTAGAGGTATTTGGCGGGGAGCTGTTTTTT. The encoded protein is CASSVEVFGGELFF.

The gene calls are TRBV29-1 and TRBJ2-5; D not certain. This CDR3 is 16 amino acids long. The V gene's germline CDR1 is SQVTM and CDR2 ANQGSEA. V dropped 3 bases and J dropped 0 bases, with 17 bases sitting between them. The CDR3: CSVEIPTPPYQETQYF. CDR3 DNA sequence: TGCAGCGTTGAGATCCCGACGCCCCCGTACCAAGAGACCCAGTACTTC. The variable domain in full, completed from reference TRBV29-1 and TRBJ2-5, reads SAVISQKPSRDICQRGTSLTIQCQVDSQVTMMFWYRQQPGQSLTLIATANQGSEATYESGFVIDKFPISRPNLTFSTLTVSNMSPEDSSIYLCSVEIPTPPYQETQYFGPGTRLLVL.

The J gene is TRBJ1-6, the V gene TRBV12-3 or TRBV12-4; TRBD1 aligns across 7 bases. The junction had 8 bases not matched to a gene; V was cut back by 6 bases and J by 0 bases. CDR3 length: 17 amino acids. CDR3 sequence reads: CASSGTEPSSYNSPLHF. The CDR3 DNA sequence: TGTGCCAGCAGCGGGACAGAACCTAGCTCCTATAATTCACCCCTCCACTTT.

This clonotype was observed a single time. The chain couples TRBV3-1 to TRBJ2-1, with TRBD2 as a possible D gene (6 bases). The CDR3 extends over 15 amino acids. CDR1 LGHDT and CDR2 YNNKEL come from the germline V gene (reference sequence). Trimming stripped 3 bases from V and 4 bases from J, with 13 bases between. CDR3 residues: CASSQGTFLYNEQFF. The CDR3 DNA is TGTGCCAGCAGCCAGGGGACTTTTTTATACAATGAGCAGTTCTTC.

This clonotype has a handful of counts. The V and J genes are TRBV10-2 and TRBJ2-3; D is unclear. Trimming pared 3 bases from V and 3 bases from J, leaving 16 bases between. CDR1 is WSHSY, CDR2 SAAADI, per germline. There are 16 residues in the CDR3. CDR3 DNA sequence: TGCGCCAGCAGTGATAATTTAGTTTCCCCTACAGATACGCAGTATTTT. It translates to CASSDNLVSPTDTQYF.

The chain is built from TRBV29-1 and TRBJ1-5; D is unclear. The germline V gene encodes CDR1 SQVTM and CDR2 ANQGSEA. The CDR3 totals 14 residues. V was cut by 5 bases and J by 4 bases, with 15 bases left in between. The CDR3: CSVSGPTSNQPQHF. In nucleotides, the CDR3 is TGCAGCGTTTCCGGACCCACATCAAATCAGCCCCAGCATTTT.

This sequence joins TRBV20-1 and TRBJ1-4; maybe TRBD1 (5 bases). This CDR3 is 14 amino acids long. The ends were cut back, 1 base at V and 6 bases at J, with 12 bases in the middle. Germline CDR1 and CDR2: DFQATT and SNEGSKA (reference sequence). CDR3 in DNA: TGCAGTGCTAGAGCGGGACTTGGGGATGAAAAACTGTTTTTT. It is translated as CSARAGLGDEKLFF.

V and J are TRBV5-5 and TRBJ1-6, with D maybe TRBD1 (5 bases). The V end lost 4 bases, the J end lost 10 bases, and 9 bases lay between the germline ends. Germline CDR1 SGHKS, CDR2 YYEKEE (reference sequence). There are 12 residues in the CDR3. The CDR3 here is CASSVTGSPLHF. CDR3 bases: TGTGCCAGCAGCGTAACAGGCTCACCCCTCCACTTT.

This clonotype has a handful of counts. The chain combines TRBV10-3 with TRBJ1-2; no clear D gene. CDR1 is ENHRY, CDR2 SYGVKD, per germline. The V and J ends lost 0 bases and 5 bases respectively, with 4 bases between them. The CDR3 totals 12 residues. The CDR3 loop is CAISESNYGYTF. Here the CDR3 DNA reads TGTGCCATCAGTGAGTCGAATTATGGCTACACCTTC.

This clonotype has more than one count but fewer than ten. This chain links TRBV27 with TRBJ2-6; D is undetermined. V lost 4 bases, J lost 0 bases, and 16 bases lay in between. The germline V gene encodes CDR1 MNHEY and CDR2 SMNVEV (reference sequence). There are 18 residues in the CDR3. The DNA for the CDR3 is TGTGCCAGCAGTTCTCTGCGTGGGCGGCACTCTGGGGCCAACGTCCTGACTTTC. As protein: CASSSLRGRHSGANVLTF.

In the case of this clonotype: The conserved final phenylalanine or tryptophan is absent from the CDR3, which likely points to a read error. The chain couples TRBV4-1 to TRBJ2-5, with 8 bases identical to TRBD1. This CDR3 region has 13 residues. Losses at the gene ends were 4 bases for V and 5 bases for J; bases not matched to a gene: 3. Germline V gene data show CDR1 as MGHRA and CDR2 as YSYEKL. CDR3 DNA sequence: TGCGCCAGCAGCCCCGGGGACAGGGAGACCCAGTACTCC. Its translation: CASSPGDRETQYS.